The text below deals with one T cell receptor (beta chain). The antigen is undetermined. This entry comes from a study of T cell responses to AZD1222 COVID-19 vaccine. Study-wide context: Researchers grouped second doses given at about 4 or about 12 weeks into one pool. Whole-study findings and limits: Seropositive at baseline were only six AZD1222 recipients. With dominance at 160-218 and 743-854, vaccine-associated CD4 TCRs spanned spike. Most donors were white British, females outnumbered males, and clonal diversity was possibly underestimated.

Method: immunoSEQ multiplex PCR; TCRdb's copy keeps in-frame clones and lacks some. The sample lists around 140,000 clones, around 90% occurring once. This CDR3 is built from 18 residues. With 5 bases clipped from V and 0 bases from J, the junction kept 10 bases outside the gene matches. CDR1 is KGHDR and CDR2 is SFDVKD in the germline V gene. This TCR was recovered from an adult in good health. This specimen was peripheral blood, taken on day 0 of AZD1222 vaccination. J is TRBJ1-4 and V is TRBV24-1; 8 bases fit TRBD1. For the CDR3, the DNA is TGTGCCACCAGTGGCGACAGGGGCGCGATCGCAACTAATGAAAAACTGTTTTTT. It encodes CATSGDRGAIATNEKLFF.